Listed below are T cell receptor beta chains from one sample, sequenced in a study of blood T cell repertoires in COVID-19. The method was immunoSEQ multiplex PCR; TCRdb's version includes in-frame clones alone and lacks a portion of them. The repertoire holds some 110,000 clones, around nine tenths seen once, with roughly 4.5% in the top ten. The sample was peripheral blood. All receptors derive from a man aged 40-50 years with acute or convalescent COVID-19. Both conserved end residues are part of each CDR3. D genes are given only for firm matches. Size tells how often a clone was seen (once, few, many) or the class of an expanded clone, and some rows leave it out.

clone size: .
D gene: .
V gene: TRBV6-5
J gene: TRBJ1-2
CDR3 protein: CASSYSQAWDYGYTF
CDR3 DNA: TGTGCCAGCAGTTACTCGCAGGCTTGGGACTATGGCTACACCTTC

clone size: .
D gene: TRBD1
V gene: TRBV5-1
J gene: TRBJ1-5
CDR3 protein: CASSWDRDQPQHF
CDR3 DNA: TGCGCCAGCAGCTGGGACAGGGACCAGCCCCAGCATTTT

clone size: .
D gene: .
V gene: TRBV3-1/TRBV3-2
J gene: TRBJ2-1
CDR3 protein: CASSQGLGTYNEQFF
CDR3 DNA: TGTGCCAGCAGCCAGGGTCTAGGAACCTACAATGAGCAGTTCTTC

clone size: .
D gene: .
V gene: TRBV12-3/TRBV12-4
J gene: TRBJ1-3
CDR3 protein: CASSLTAGNTIYF
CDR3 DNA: TGTGCCAGCAGTTTGACAGCTGGAAACACCATATATTTT

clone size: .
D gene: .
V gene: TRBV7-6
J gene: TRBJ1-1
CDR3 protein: CASSLTGMNTEAFF
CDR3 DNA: TGTGCCAGCAGCTTAACGGGGATGAACACTGAAGCTTTCTTT

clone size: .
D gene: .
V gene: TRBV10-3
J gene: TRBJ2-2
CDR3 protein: CAASFRGEKTGELFF
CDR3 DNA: TGTGCCGCCTCGTTCAGGGGTGAGAAGACCGGGGAGCTGTTTTTT

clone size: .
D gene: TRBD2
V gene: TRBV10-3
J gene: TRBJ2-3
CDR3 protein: CAISISGGGGDTQYF
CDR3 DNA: TGTGCCATCAGTATTAGCGGGGGAGGCGGAGATACGCAGTATTTT

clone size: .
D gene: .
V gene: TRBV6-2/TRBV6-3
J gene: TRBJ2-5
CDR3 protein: CASSYDRGMKTQYF
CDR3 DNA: TGTGCCAGCAGTTACGATCGGGGGATGAAGACCCAGTACTTC

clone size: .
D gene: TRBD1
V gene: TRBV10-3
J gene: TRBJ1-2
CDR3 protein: CAICCDRVLGYTF
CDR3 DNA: TGTGCCATATGCTGCGACAGGGTCTTAGGCTACACCTTC

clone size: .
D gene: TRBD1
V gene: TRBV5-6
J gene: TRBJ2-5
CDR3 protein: CASSGGQGIETQYF
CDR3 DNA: TGTGCCAGCAGCGGGGGACAGGGAATCGAGACCCAGTACTTC

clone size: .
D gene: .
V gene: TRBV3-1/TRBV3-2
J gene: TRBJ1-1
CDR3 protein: CASSHGGVNTEAFF
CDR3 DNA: TGTGCCAGCAGCCACGGGGGGGTGAACACTGAAGCTTTCTTT

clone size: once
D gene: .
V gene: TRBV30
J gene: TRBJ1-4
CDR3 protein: CAWSVGTANEKLFF
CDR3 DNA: TGTGCCTGGAGTGTAGGGACTGCGAATGAAAAACTGTTTTTT

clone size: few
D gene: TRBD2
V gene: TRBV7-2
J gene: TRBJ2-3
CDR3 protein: CASSRRLAGGTDTQYF
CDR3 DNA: TGTGCCAGCAGCCGGAGACTAGCGGGGGGCACAGATACGCAGTATTTT

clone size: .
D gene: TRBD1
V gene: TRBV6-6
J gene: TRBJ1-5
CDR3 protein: CASSYSTGNQPQHF
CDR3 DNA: TGTGCCAGCAGTTACTCGACAGGGAATCAGCCCCAGCATTTT

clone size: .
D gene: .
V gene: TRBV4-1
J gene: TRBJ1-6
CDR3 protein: CASSQERQGGNSPLHF
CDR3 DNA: TGCGCCAGCAGCCAAGAGAGGCAGGGAGGCAATTCACCCCTCCACTTT

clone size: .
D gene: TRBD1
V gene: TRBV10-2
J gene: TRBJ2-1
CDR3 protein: CASRASGQGAYEQFF
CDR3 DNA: TGCGCCAGCAGGGCTTCGGGACAGGGGGCCTATGAGCAGTTCTTC

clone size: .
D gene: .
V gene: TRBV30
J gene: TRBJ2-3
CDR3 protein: CAWSVLGLEGTQYF
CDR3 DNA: TGTGCCTGGAGTGTACTTGGCCTTGAGGGTACGCAGTATTTT

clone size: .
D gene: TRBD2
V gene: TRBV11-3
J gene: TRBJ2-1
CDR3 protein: CASSLEGTSGGAGSEQFF
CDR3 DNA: TGTGCCAGCAGCTTAGAAGGGACTAGCGGGGGGGCCGGAAGTGAGCAGTTCTTC

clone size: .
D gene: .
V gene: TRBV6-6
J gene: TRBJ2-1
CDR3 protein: CASSYSEPNEQFF
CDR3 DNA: TGTGCCAGCAGTTACTCGGAGCCGAATGAGCAGTTCTTC

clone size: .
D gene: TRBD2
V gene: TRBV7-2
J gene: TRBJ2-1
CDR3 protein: CASSLESSGSNEQFF
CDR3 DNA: TGTGCCAGCAGCTTAGAATCTAGCGGGAGTAATGAGCAGTTCTTC

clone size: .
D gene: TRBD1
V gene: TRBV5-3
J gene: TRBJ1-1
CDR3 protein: CARSSGQDDTEAFF
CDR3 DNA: TGTGCCAGAAGTTCCGGACAGGATGATACTGAAGCTTTCTTT

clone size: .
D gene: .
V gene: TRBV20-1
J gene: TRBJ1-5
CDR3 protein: CSASGAGWDQPQHF
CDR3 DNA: TGCAGTGCTAGTGGGGCAGGGTGGGATCAGCCCCAGCATTTT

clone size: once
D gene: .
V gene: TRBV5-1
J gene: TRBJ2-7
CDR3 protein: CASSLTRGYEQYF
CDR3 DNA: TGCGCCAGCAGCTTGACCAGGGGCTACGAGCAGTACTTC

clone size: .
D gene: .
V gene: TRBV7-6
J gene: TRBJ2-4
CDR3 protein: CASSLEYGLGIGTKNIQYF
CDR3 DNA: TGTGCCAGCAGCTTAGAGTATGGTTTGGGGATCGGGACCAAAAACATTCAGTACTTC

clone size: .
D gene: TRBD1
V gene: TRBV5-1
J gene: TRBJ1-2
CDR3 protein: CASSLAPGQYRGYTF
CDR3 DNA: TGCGCCAGCAGCTTGGCCCCGGGACAGTATAGGGGCTACACCTTC

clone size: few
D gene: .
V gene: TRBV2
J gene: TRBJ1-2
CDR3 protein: CASSARTIGYTF
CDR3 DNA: TGTGCCAGCAGTGCGAGGACAATCGGCTACACCTTC

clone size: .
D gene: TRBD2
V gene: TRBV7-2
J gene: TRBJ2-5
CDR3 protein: CASSLAPPGGMETQYF
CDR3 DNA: TGTGCCAGCAGCTTAGCTCCCCCGGGGGGGATGGAGACCCAGTACTTC

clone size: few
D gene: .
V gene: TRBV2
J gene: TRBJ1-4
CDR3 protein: CASSEETGFLATNEKLFF
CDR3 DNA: TGTGCCAGCAGTGAAGAGACAGGCTTCCTTGCAACTAATGAAAAACTGTTTTTT

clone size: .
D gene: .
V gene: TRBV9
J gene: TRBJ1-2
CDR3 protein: CASSAALDGYGYTF
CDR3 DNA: TGTGCCAGCAGCGCGGCGCTCGACGGGTATGGCTACACCTTC

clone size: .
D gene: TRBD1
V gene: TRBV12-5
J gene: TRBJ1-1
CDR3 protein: CASGLGGQAHMNTEAFF
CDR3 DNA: TGTGCTAGTGGTTTGGGGGGACAGGCTCATATGAACACTGAAGCTTTCTTT

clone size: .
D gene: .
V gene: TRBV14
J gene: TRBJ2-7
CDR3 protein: CASSQDRRSEQYF
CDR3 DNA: TGTGCCAGCAGCCAAGATCGGCGGTCCGAGCAGTACTTC

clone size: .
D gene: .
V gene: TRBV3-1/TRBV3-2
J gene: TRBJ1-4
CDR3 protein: CASSQTQGGNEKLFF
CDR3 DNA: TGTGCCAGCAGCCAGACACAGGGAGGGAATGAAAAACTGTTTTTT

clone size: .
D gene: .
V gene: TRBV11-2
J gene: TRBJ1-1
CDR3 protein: CASSPQRDTEAFF
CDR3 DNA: TGTGCCAGCAGCCCCCAAAGAGACACTGAAGCTTTCTTT

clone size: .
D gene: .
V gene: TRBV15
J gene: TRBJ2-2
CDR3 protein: CATSRDPDTGELFF
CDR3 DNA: TGTGCCACCAGCAGAGATCCTGACACCGGGGAGCTGTTTTTT

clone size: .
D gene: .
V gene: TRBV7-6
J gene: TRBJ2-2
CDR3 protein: CASSLALGGSGELFF
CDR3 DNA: TGTGCCAGCAGCTTAGCGCTTGGCGGGTCGGGGGAGCTGTTTTTT

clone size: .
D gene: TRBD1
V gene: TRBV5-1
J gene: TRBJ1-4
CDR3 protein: CASSSGTGGAGEKLFF
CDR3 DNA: TGCGCCAGCAGCTCCGGGACAGGAGGTGCGGGCGAAAAACTGTTTTTT

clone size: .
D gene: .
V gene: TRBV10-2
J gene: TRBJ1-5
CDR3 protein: CASSEHVGQNNQPQHF
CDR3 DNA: TGCGCCAGCAGCGAACACGTCGGACAGAACAATCAGCCCCAGCATTTT

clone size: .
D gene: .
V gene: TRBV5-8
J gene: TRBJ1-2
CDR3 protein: CASSLRGPRVYGYTF
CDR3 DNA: TGTGCCAGCAGCTTAAGGGGCCCTCGGGTCTATGGCTACACCTTC

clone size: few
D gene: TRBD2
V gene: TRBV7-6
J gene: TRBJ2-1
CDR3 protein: CASSLGLAGGLKENEQFF
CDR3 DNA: TGTGCCAGCAGCTTAGGGCTAGCGGGGGGACTAAAGGAGAATGAGCAGTTCTTC

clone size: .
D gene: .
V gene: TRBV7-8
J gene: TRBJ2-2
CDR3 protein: CASSPRNTRTGELFF
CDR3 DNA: TGTGCCAGCAGCCCCAGAAACACTAGGACCGGGGAGCTGTTTTTT

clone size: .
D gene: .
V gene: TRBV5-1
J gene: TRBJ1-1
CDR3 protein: CASSLDWVGGTEAFF
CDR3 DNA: TGCGCCAGCAGCTTGGATTGGGTCGGGGGCACTGAAGCTTTCTTT

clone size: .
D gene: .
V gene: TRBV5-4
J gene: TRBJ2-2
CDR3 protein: CASSSLGAGRRTGELFF
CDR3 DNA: TGTGCCAGCAGCTCCCTCGGGGCGGGGAGGCGTACCGGGGAGCTGTTTTTT

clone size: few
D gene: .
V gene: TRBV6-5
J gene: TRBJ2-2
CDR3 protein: CASRSTQAGELFF
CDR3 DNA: TGTGCCAGCAGATCAACCCAGGCCGGGGAGCTGTTTTTT

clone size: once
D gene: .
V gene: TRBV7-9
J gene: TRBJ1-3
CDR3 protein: CASSLMLGSSSSGNTIYF
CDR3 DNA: TGTGCCAGCAGCTTAATGCTGGGTAGCTCCTCCTCTGGAAACACCATATATTTT

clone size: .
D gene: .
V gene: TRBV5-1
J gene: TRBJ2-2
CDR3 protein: CASSSGTGELFF
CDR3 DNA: TGCGCCAGCAGCTCAGGAACCGGGGAGCTGTTTTTT

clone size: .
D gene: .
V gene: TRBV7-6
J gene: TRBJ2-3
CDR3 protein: CASSPVQGGGTDTQYF
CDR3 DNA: TGTGCCAGCAGCCCCGTACAGGGAGGGGGCACAGATACGCAGTATTTT

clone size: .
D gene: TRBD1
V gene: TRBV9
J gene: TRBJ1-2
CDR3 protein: CASSPLTGTTYGYTF
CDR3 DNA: TGTGCCAGCAGCCCCCTGACAGGGACGACCTATGGCTACACCTTC

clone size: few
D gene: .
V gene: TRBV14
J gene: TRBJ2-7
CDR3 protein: CASSRYLTDSYEQYF
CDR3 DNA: TGTGCCAGCAGCCGTTACTTGACAGACTCCTACGAGCAGTACTTC

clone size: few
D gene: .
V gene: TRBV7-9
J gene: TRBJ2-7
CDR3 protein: CASSALQGAAEQYF
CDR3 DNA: TGTGCCAGCAGCGCCCTACAGGGCGCTGCCGAGCAGTACTTC

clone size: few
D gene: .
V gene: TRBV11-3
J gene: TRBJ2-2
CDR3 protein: CASSLEVGTGNTGELFF
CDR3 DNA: TGTGCCAGCAGCTTAGAAGTGGGAACAGGGAACACCGGGGAGCTGTTTTTT

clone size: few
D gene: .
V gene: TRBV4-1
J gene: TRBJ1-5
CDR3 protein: CASSQERAMGYQPQHF
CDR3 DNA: TGCGCCAGCAGCCAAGAGAGGGCTATGGGGTACCAGCCCCAGCATTTT

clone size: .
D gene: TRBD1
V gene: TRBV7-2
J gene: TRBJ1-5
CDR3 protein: CASSLASTGGIHQPQHF
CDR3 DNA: TGTGCCAGCAGCTTAGCGTCGACAGGGGGCATTCATCAGCCCCAGCATTTT

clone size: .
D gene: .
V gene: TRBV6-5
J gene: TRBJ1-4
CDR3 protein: CASSYSDSYEKLFF
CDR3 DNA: TGTGCCAGCAGTTACTCGGACAGCTACGAAAAACTGTTTTTT

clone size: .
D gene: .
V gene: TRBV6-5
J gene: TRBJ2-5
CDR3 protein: CASGRGETQYF
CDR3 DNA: TGTGCCAGCGGACGGGGAGAGACCCAGTACTTC

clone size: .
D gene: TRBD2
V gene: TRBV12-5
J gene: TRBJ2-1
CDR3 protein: CASGLFRGEEQFF
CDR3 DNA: TGTGCTAGTGGTTTGTTCCGGGGGGAGGAGCAGTTCTTC

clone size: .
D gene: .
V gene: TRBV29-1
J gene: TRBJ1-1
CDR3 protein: CSVVSINTEAFF
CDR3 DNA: TGCAGCGTTGTTTCCATTAACACTGAAGCTTTCTTT

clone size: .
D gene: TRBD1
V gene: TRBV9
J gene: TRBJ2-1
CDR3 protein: CASSSYGTANNEQFF
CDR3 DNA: TGTGCCAGCAGCTCGTACGGGACAGCGAACAATGAGCAGTTCTTC

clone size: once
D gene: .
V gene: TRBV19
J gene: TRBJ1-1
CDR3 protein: CASSMAGDYPEAFF
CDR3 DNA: TGTGCCAGTAGTATGGCAGGGGATTACCCTGAAGCTTTCTTT

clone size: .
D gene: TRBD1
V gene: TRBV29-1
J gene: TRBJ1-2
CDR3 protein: CSARTGLFGYTF
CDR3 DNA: TGCAGCGCCCGGACAGGGCTCTTTGGCTACACCTTC

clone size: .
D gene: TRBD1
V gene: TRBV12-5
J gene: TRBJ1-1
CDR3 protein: CASRTGMNTEAFF
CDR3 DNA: TGTGCTAGCCGGACAGGAATGAACACTGAAGCTTTCTTT